This T cell receptor (beta chain) was profiled in a study of blood T cells in healthy people across ages. General study points: Those diversity estimates obtained from one million T cells were thought to be underestimates. A roughly linear age-dependent decrease characterized TCR beta diversity per million T cells.

In regard to this clonotype: Its antigen is unknown.

PCR was performed a second time for roughly 7 to 11 cycles using a sample-barcoded 5' primer and a J-beta primer mix. TCRdb reprocessed the 5' RACE reads with MiXCR, giving one entry per CDR3 protein. The profile covers about 780,000 distinct CDR3 sequences, with 35% to 60% appearing a single time and approximately 18% taken by the ten largest. Isolated per sample were at least 7 million PBMCs. Per individual sample, total RNA of at least 5 micrograms was extracted. The V gene's germline CDR1 is SGHTA and CDR2 FQGTGA. V lost 4 bases and J lost 7, with 18 bases in between. This CDR3 comprises 15 residues.

The specimen sequenced was blood. The gene calls are TRBV7-3 and TRBJ2-3; either TRBD1 or TRBD2 may supply D (5 bases each). This TCR came from a man older than 75 in good health. The CDR3 region is CASSSTGTTGNTQYF. CDR3 in DNA: TGTGCCAGCAGCTCCACCGGGACGACGGGAAATACGCAGTATTTT.